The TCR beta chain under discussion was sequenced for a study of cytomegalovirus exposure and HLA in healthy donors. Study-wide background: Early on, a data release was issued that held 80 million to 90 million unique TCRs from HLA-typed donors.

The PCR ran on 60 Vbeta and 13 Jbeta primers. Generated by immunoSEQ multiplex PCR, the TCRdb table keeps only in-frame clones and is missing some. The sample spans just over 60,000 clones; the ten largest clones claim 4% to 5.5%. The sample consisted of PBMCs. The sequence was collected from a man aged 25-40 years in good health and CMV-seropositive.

The CDR3 DNA reads as TGTGCCAGCAGTGAAGCGCCGCGGGGCTCTGGAAACACCATATATTTT. Translating gives CASSEAPRGSGNTIYF. The rearrangement joins TRBV6-1 to TRBJ1-3; D unclear. The CDR3 has 16 residues. V lost 0 bases and J lost 0, with 9 bases in between. The germline V gene has CDR1 MNHNS and CDR2 SASEGT.